This TCR beta chain was observed in a study of cytomegalovirus exposure and HLA in healthy donors. General observations from the study: CMV serostatus stood as the only immune exposure information on hand. Earlier analysis yielded a pattern in which most TCR beta V segments were productive about 90% or about 30% of the time. When presence/absence was analysed, sequencing depth was taken to be roughly uniform across donors.

The primer mix had 60 Vbeta and 13 Jbeta primers. Some clones are missing from TCRdb's copy, which holds only in-frame ones; the method was immunoSEQ multiplex PCR. Of around 55,000 clones listed, more than 75% are singletons. Donors counted as nominally healthy when sampled, yet unrecorded immune exposures were likely. A note on this clone: Its antigen is still unknown.

CDR3 length: 17 amino acids. Trimming removed 5 bases at V and 3 bases at J, with 22 bases between. Germline assignment: CDR1 SEHNR and CDR2 FQNEAQ (reference sequence). Material for sequencing was PBMCs. The rearrangement joins TRBV7-9 to TRBJ1-2, with no clear D. The sequence was collected from a female donor in good health and CMV-seronegative. The CDR3 DNA reads TGTGCCAGCAGCCCCCCTCCTAGTAAACCGTGGGACTATGGCTACACCTTC. As protein: CASSPPPSKPWDYGYTF.